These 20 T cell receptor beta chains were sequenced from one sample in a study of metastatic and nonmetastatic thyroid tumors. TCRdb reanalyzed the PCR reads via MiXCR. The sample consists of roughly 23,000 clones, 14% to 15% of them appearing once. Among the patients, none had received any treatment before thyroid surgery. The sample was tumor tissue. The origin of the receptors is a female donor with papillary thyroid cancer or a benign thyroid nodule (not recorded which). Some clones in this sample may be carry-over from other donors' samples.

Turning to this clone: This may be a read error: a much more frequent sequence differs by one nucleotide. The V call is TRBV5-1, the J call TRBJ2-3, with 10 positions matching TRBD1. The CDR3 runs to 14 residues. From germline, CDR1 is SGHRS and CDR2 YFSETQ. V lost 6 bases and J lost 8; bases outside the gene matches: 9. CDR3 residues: CASTRGQGLGTQYF. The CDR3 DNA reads TGCGCCAGCACTAGGGGACAGGGGTTAGGTACGCAGTATTTT.

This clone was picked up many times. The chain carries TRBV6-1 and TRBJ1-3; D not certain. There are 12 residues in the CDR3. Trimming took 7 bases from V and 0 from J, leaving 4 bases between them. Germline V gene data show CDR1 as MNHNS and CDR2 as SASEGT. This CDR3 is CASTSSGNTIYF. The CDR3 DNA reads TGTGCCAGCACTTCCTCTGGAAACACCATATATTTT.

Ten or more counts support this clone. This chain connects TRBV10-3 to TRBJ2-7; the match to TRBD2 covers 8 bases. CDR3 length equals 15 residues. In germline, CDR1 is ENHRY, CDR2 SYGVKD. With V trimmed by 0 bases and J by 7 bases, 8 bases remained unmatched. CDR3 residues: CAISESDGRAGEQYF. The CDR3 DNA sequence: TGTGCCATCAGTGAGTCCGACGGGAGGGCCGGAGAGCAGTACTTC.

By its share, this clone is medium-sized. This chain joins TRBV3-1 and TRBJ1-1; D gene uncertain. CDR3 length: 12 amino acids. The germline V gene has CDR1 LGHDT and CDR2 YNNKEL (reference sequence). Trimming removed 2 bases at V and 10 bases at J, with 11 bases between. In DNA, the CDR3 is TGTGCCAGCAGCCAAAGAACCCAGCCAGCTTTCTTT. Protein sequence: CASSQRTQPAFF.

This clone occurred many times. CDR3 region: CASSFRLTGTHNEQFF. The CDR3 region has the DNA TGTGCCAGCAGTTTCAGGCTAACCGGGACGCACAATGAGCAGTTCTTC. V usage is TRBV6-5 and J usage is TRBJ2-1, with D perhaps given as TRBD1 or TRBD2 (5 bases each). Germline V lookup: CDR1 MNHEY, CDR2 SVGAGI. The CDR3 totals 16 residues. Trimming cost V 4 bases and J 5 bases, with 18 bases left between them.

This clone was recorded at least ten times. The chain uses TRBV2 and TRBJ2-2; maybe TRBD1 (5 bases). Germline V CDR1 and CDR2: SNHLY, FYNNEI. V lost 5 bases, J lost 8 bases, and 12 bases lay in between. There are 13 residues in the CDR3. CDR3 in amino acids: CASSTGHWGELFF. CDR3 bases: TGTGCCAGCAGTACCGGACATTGGGGGGAGCTGTTTTTT.

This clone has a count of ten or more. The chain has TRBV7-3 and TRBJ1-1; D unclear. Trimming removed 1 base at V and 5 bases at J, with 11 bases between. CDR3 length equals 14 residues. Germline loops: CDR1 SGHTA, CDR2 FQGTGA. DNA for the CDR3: TGTGCCAGCAGCTTAAGGGATCAAGGTACTGAAGCTTTCTTT. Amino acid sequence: CASSLRDQGTEAFF. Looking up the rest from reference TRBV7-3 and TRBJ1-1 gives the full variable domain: GAGVSQTPSNKVTEKGKYVELRCDPISGHTALYWYRQSLGQGPEFLIYFQGTGAADDSGLPNDRFFAVRPEGSVSTLKIQRTERGDSAVYLCASSLRDQGTEAFFGQGTRLTVV.

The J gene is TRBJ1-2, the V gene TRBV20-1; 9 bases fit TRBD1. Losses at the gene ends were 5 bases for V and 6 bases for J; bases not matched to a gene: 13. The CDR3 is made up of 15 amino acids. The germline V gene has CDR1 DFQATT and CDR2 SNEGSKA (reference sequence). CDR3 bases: TGCAGTGCTCCTTCCGGGGACAGGGTGACGGATGGCTACACCTTC. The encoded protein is CSAPSGDRVTDGYTF.

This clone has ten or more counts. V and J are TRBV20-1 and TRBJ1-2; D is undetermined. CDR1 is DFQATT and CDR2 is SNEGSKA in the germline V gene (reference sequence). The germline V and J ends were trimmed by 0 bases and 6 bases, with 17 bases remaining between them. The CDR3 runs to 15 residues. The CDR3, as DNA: TGCAGTGCTAGAGATCCCCCGACACAACTAAATGGCTACACCTTC. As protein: CSARDPPTQLNGYTF.

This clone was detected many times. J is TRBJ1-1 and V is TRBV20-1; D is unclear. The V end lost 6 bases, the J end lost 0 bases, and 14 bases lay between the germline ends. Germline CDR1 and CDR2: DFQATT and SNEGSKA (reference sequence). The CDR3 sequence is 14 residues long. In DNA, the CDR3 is TGCAGTGCGGTGGATAGGGTGTTGAACACTGAAGCTTTCTTT. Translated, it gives CSAVDRVLNTEAFF.

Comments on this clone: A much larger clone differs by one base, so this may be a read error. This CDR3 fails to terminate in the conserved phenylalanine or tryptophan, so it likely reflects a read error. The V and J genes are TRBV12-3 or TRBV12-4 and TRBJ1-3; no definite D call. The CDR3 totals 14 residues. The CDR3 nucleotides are TGTGCCAGCAGTTTACGACACTCTGGAAACACTATATATCTT. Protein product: CASSLRHSGNTIYL.

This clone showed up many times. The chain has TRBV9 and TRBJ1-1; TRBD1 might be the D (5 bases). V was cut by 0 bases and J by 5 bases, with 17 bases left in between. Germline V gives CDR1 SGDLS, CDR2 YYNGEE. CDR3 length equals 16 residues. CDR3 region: CASSVDGSLGGTEAFF. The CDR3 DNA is TGTGCCAGCAGCGTAGATGGCTCCCTGGGGGGAACTGAAGCTTTCTTT.

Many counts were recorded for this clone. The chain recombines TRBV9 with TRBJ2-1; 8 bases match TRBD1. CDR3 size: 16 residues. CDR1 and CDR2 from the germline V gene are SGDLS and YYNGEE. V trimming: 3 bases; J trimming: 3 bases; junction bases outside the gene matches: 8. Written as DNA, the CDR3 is TGTGCCAGCAGCGAGGGACAGGCGGACCTCTACAATGAGCAGTTCTTC. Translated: CASSEGQADLYNEQFF.

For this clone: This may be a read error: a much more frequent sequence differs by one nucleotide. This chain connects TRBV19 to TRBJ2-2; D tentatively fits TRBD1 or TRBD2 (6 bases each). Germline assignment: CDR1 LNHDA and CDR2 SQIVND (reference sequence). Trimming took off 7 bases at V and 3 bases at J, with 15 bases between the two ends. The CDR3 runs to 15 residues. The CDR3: CASTLRRGDTGELFF. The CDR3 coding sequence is TGTGCCAGTACCCTGAGGAGGGGGGACACCGGGGAGCTGTTTTTT.

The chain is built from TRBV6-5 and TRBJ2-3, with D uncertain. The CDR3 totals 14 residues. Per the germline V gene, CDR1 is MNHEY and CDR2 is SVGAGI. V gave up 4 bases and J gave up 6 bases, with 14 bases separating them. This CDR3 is CASSSDLWADTQYF. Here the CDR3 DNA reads TGTGCCAGCAGTTCGGACCTCTGGGCCGATACGCAGTATTTT.

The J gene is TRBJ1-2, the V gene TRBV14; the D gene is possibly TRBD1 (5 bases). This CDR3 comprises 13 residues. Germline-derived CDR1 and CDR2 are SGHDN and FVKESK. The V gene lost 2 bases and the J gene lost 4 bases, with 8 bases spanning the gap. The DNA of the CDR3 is TGTGCCAGCAGCCAACGGGGCTCCTATGGCTACACCTTC. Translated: CASSQRGSYGYTF.

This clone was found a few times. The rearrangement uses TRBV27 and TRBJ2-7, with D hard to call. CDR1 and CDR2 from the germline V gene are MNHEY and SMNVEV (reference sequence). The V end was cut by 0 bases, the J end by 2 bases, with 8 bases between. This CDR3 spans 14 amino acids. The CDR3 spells CASSLSGRTYEQYF. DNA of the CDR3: TGTGCCAGCAGTTTATCAGGCAGGACCTACGAGCAGTACTTC.

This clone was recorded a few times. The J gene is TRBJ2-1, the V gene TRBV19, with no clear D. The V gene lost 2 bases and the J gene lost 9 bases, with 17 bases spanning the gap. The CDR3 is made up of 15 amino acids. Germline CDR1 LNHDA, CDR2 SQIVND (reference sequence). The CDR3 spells CASSIYFAGLGEQFF. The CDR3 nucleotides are TGTGCCAGTAGTATATATTTTGCTGGTCTGGGTGAGCAGTTCTTC.

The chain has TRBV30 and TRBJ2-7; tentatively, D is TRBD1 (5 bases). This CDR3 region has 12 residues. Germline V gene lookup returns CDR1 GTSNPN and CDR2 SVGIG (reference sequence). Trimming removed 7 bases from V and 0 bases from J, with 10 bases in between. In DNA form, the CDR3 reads TGTGCCTCGTACAGGAACTCCTACGAGCAGTACTTC. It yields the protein CASYRNSYEQYF.

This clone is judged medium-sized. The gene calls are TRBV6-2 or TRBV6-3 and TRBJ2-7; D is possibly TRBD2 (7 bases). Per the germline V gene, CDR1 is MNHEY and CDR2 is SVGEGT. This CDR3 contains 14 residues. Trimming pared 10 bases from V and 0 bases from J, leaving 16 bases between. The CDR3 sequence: CATRGAGDSYEQYF. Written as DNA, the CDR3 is TGTGCCACCCGGGGGGCAGGGGACTCCTACGAGCAGTACTTC.